Below are 14 T cell receptor beta chains sequenced from a single sample in a study of T cell responses to AZD1222 COVID-19 vaccine. Only in-frame clones appear in the TCRdb table, and some are missing; sequencing was by immunoSEQ multiplex PCR. Of 150,000 to 200,000 clones in the sample, roughly nine tenths were seen once. The sequences come from peripheral blood, collected on day 0 of AZD1222 vaccination. The receptors shown here come from an adult in good health.

The V call is TRBV14, the J call TRBJ2-7; no definite D call. Trimming removed 3 bases from V and 2 bases from J, with 11 bases in between. The length of the CDR3 is 14 residues. CDR1 and CDR2 from the germline V gene are SGHDN and FVKESK. The CDR3 here is CASSHYRSPYEQYF. The DNA for the CDR3 is TGTGCCAGCAGCCATTACAGATCACCCTACGAGCAGTACTTC. The variable domain in full, with the rest retrieved from reference TRBV14 and TRBJ2-7, is EAGVTQFPSHSVIEKGQTVTLRCDPISGHDNLYWYRRVMGKEIKFLLHFVKESKQDESGMPNNRFLAERTGGTYSTLKVQPAELEDSGVYFCASSHYRSPYEQYFGPGTRLTVT.

The chain employs TRBV3-1 (or the pseudogene TRBV3-2) and TRBJ1-1; no definite D call. Trimming cost V 4 bases and J 1 base, with 16 bases left between them. Germline V gene sequence: CDR1 LGHDT, CDR2 YNNKEL (reference sequence). The CDR3 contains 16 residues. CDR3 sequence (DNA): TGTGCCAGCAGCCCGGGAGCTCTCGGACGGAACACTGAAGCTTTCTTT. Translating gives CASSPGALGRNTEAFF.

This clone has a single count. The chain carries TRBV9 and TRBJ1-1, with no clear D. The CDR3 covers 14 residues. From germline, CDR1 is SGDLS and CDR2 YYNGEE. V gave up 2 bases and J gave up 1 base, with 9 bases separating them. CDR3 sequence (DNA): TGTGCCAGCAGCGTGACCTCAGAGAACACTGAAGCTTTCTTT. Protein sequence: CASSVTSENTEAFF.

This rearrangement joins TRBV13 to TRBJ1-2; 9 nucleotides line up with TRBD1. Trimming removed 0 bases from V and 2 bases from J; junction bases left unmatched: 7. The CDR3 loop spans 17 amino acids. Germline V gene lookup returns CDR1 PRHDT and CDR2 FYEKMQ (reference sequence). The CDR3 DNA follows: TGTGCCAGCAGCTTAGGCTCATCCGGGACAGGGAACTATGGCTACACCTTC. It is translated as CASSLGSSGTGNYGYTF.

This chain links TRBV27 with TRBJ1-3; the D gene is possibly TRBD1 (5 bases). V was shortened by 5 bases and J by 3 bases, with 17 bases between the two germline ends. Per the germline V gene, CDR1 is MNHEY and CDR2 is SMNVEV (reference sequence). CDR3 length equals 16 residues. CDR3 residues: CASSPHQGVLGNTIYF. The CDR3 DNA reads as TGTGCCAGCAGTCCCCATCAGGGAGTACTTGGAAACACCATATATTTT.

V usage is TRBV10-2 and J usage is TRBJ1-1, with D unclear. Germline assignment: CDR1 WSHSY and CDR2 SAAADI. V lost 6 bases and J lost 0, with 8 bases in between. This CDR3 is 13 amino acids long. The chain's CDR3 is CASSPQMNTEAFF. CDR3 nucleotide sequence: TGCGCCAGCAGCCCACAGATGAACACTGAAGCTTTCTTT.

CDR3 DNA: TGTGCCAGCAGGCTAGCGGGGGGTTCCGCGAACACCGGGGAGCTGTTTTTT. It codes for CASRLAGGSANTGELFF. The V call is TRBV27, the J call TRBJ2-2, with TRBD2 identical over 11 bases. V lost 6 bases, J lost 0 bases, and 6 bases stayed unmatched. The CDR3 is made up of 17 amino acids. Germline CDR1 reads MNHEY; CDR2 reads SMNVEV (reference sequence).

The rearrangement links TRBV7-8 to TRBJ2-6; unclear D gene. V was pared by 2 bases and J by 1 base, with 15 bases between. Germline values: CDR1 SGHVS, CDR2 FQNEAQ. The CDR3 covers 18 residues. This chain's CDR3 is CASSLHWLVGSGANVLTF. The CDR3, as DNA: TGTGCCAGCAGCTTACACTGGCTTGTGGGATCTGGGGCCAACGTCCTGACTTTC.

V usage is TRBV6-5 and J usage is TRBJ1-1, with a weak D call TRBD1 (6 bases). The ends were cut back, 5 bases at V and 4 bases at J, with 17 bases in the middle. The CDR3 is made up of 15 amino acids. Germline CDR1 and CDR2: MNHEY and SVGAGI. CDR3 sequence: CASSRPGGRVTEAFF. Here the CDR3 DNA reads TGTGCCAGCAGTCGTCCCGGGGGGCGAGTCACTGAAGCTTTCTTT.

V and J are TRBV7-9 and TRBJ1-1, with TRBD1 as a possible D gene (6 bases). V dropped 4 bases and J dropped 6 bases, with 18 bases sitting between them. Germline V lookup: CDR1 SEHNR, CDR2 FQNEAQ (reference sequence). The length of the CDR3 is 15 residues. The CDR3 protein is CASSSPGAFGPEAFF. CDR3 coding DNA: TGTGCCAGCAGCTCCCCAGGGGCGTTCGGCCCTGAAGCTTTCTTT. Full variable domain (remainder filled in from reference TRBV7-9 and TRBJ1-1): DTGVSQNPRHKITKRGQNVTFRCDPISEHNRLYWYRQTLGQGPEFLTYFQNEAQLEKSRLLSDRFSAERPKGSFSTLEIQRTEQGDSAMYLCASSSPGAFGPEAFFGQGTRLTVV.

The chain carries TRBV5-5 and TRBJ2-3; TRBD2 agrees at 7 bases. V lost 2 bases, J lost 2 bases, and 5 bases stayed unmatched. This CDR3 has 15 residues. CDR1 SGHKS and CDR2 YYEKEE come from the germline V gene (reference sequence). Written as DNA, the CDR3 is TGTGCCAGCAGCTTTCCGGGAGGTTCCACAGATACGCAGTATTTT. Amino acid sequence: CASSFPGGSTDTQYF.

The chain uses TRBV12-3 or TRBV12-4 and TRBJ1-1, with a possible D match to TRBD1 (6 bases). The CDR3 loop spans 13 amino acids. V gave up 4 bases and J gave up 4 bases, with 10 bases separating them. CDR3 residues: CASSSTGFTEAFF. CDR3 coding DNA: TGTGCCAGCAGTTCTACAGGGTTCACTGAAGCTTTCTTT.

The chain uses TRBV13 and TRBJ2-4; TRBD2 matches at 12 bases. CDR3 size: 18 residues. CDR1 is PRHDT and CDR2 is FYEKMQ in the germline V gene (reference sequence). The trim removed 0 bases at V and 4 bases at J, leaving 7 bases unmatched. The CDR3 nucleotides read TGTGCCAGCAGCTTAGGCTTGCTAGCGGGGGGGCCTAAAAACATTCAGTACTTC. Residues: CASSLGLLAGGPKNIQYF.

The CDR3 DNA follows: TGTGCCAGTAGTATACAGGGAACGCTAAATAACTATGGCTACACCTTC. It yields the protein CASSIQGTLNNYGYTF. This chain uses TRBV19 with TRBJ1-2; possible D gene TRBD1, 5 bases. CDR1 is LNHDA, CDR2 SQIVND, per germline (reference sequence). CDR3 length: 16 amino acids. Trimming pared 2 bases from V and 1 base from J, leaving 14 bases between. Full variable domain (remainder filled in from reference TRBV19 and TRBJ1-2): DGGITQSPKYLFRKEGQNVTLSCEQNLNHDAMYWYRQDPGQGLRLIYYSQIVNDFQKGDIAEGYSVSREKKESFPLTVTSAQKNPTAFYLCASSIQGTLNNYGYTFGSGTRLTVV.